This passage covers 22 T cell receptor beta chains from one sample sequenced in a study of T cell changes during pregnancy in multiple sclerosis. Produced via immunoSEQ multiplex PCR; TCRdb's table is partial and in-frame only. This sample has under 20,000 clones; more than 70% occur once, and the top ten carry roughly 9.4%. The specimen comprised CD8+ T cells from peripheral blood mononuclear cells, sampled after pregnancy. These receptors all stem from a female donor with multiple sclerosis, enrolled in a pregnancy study.

V and J are TRBV2 and TRBJ2-3; 14 bases match TRBD2. Germline CDR1 is SNHLY and CDR2 is FYNNEI. This CDR3 has 16 residues. Unmatched junction bases numbered 5, after V lost 4 bases and J lost 5 bases. The CDR3 loop reads CASSGTSGGPGDTQYF. CDR3 in DNA: TGTGCCAGCAGTGGGACTAGCGGGGGGCCGGGAGATACGCAGTATTTT.

This clone was counted a few times. V gene TRBV6-5 combines with J gene TRBJ2-3; 8 positions agree with TRBD1. Germline V CDR1 and CDR2: MNHEY, SVGAGI. CDR3 length: 15 amino acids. V gave up 4 bases and J gave up 4 bases; unmatched junction bases: 7. The CDR3: CASSFGQGGADTQYF. DNA of the CDR3: TGTGCCAGCAGTTTCGGACAGGGTGGGGCAGATACGCAGTATTTT.

The rearrangement joins TRBV2 to TRBJ2-1; D is possibly TRBD2 (6 bases). V lost 6 bases and J 0 bases, leaving 12 bases between the germline ends. CDR3 length equals 15 residues. Germline-derived CDR1 and CDR2 are SNHLY and FYNNEI. The CDR3 is CASRPRGSSYNEQFF. The CDR3 nucleotides are TGTGCCAGCAGGCCACGGGGGAGCTCCTACAATGAGCAGTTCTTC.

The rearrangement joins TRBV10-3 to TRBJ1-5; 9 positions match TRBD1. This CDR3 spans 19 amino acids. V gave up 1 base and J gave up 0 bases; unmatched junction bases: 10. Germline CDR1 reads ENHRY; CDR2 reads SYGVKD. The CDR3 DNA reads TGTGCCATCAGTGAGTATGGACAGGGGACAACCTATAGCAATCAGCCCCAGCATTTT. Its translation: CAISEYGQGTTYSNQPQHF.

This clone was seen only a few times. The chain carries TRBV6-1 and TRBJ1-1, with TRBD1 identical over 9 bases. This CDR3 region has 15 residues. The germline V gene has CDR1 MNHNS and CDR2 SASEGT. J lost 3 bases, V lost 7 bases, and 9 bases had no gene match. CDR3 in amino acids: CASIQPGQGYTEAFF. CDR3 bases: TGTGCCAGCATTCAACCGGGACAGGGATACACTGAAGCTTTCTTT.

The chain has TRBV27 and TRBJ1-1; no reliable D call. V was pared by 0 bases and J by 3 bases, with 14 bases between. The germline CDR1 and CDR2 sequences are MNHEY and SMNVEV (reference sequence). This CDR3 spans 16 amino acids. The CDR3 DNA follows: TGTGCCAGCAGTTTATCGAACTCCCCCCTGGACACTGAAGCTTTCTTT. This sequence encodes CASSLSNSPLDTEAFF.

The V gene is TRBV7-6, the J gene TRBJ1-2; D call uncertain. Germline V CDR1 and CDR2: SGHVS, FNYEAQ. The length of the CDR3 is 15 residues. The V and J ends lost 5 bases and 4 bases respectively, with 17 bases between them. The CDR3 nucleotides read TGTGCCAGCAGCCCCGGAACAGATTCTTCCTATGGCTACACCTTC. Translating gives CASSPGTDSSYGYTF.

The V and J genes are TRBV11-2 and TRBJ1-5, with 9 nucleotides matching TRBD1. Per germline, CDR1 SGHAT and CDR2 FQNNGV. The CDR3 length is 15 residues. Trimming took 5 bases from V and 10 from J; bases not matched to a gene: 12. The CDR3 loop reads CASSKTGGEESPQHF. In DNA form, the CDR3 reads TGTGCCAGCAGCAAAACAGGGGGCGAAGAGAGTCCCCAGCATTTT.

This sequence joins TRBV6-5 and TRBJ2-5, with TRBD2 as a possible D gene (6 bases). The CDR3 is 13 amino acids. CDR1 and CDR2 from the germline V gene are MNHEY and SVGAGI. With 6 bases removed from V and 1 base from J, the gap between germline ends came to 9 bases. CDR3 residues: CASSFGGQETQYF. The CDR3 bases are TGTGCCAGCAGCTTCGGGGGCCAAGAGACCCAGTACTTC.

The V gene is TRBV6-6, the J gene TRBJ1-1; TRBD1 agrees at 7 bases. With 5 bases clipped from V and 0 bases from J, the junction kept 6 bases outside the gene matches. The CDR3 sequence is 15 residues long. Germline-derived CDR1 and CDR2 are MNHNY and SVGAGI (reference sequence). The CDR3 sequence is CASSGPGTVNTEAFF. CDR3 coding DNA: TGTGCCAGCAGTGGCCCCGGGACAGTGAACACTGAAGCTTTCTTT.

The chain combines TRBV5-6 with TRBJ2-7, with D tentatively TRBD1 (6 bases). The V gene's germline CDR1 is SGHDT and CDR2 YYEEEE. The CDR3 is 15 residues long. The V end lost 2 bases, the J end lost 5 bases, and 17 bases lay between the germline ends. CDR3 coding DNA: TGTGCCAGCAGCTTTTTCGATGTTACAGGGCACGAGCAGTACTTC. Translation: CASSFFDVTGHEQYF.

V gene TRBV7-3 combines with J gene TRBJ2-7; TRBD1 matches 10 bases. Germline assignment: CDR1 SGHTA and CDR2 FQGTGA. This CDR3 has 15 residues. The trim removed 6 bases at V and 4 bases at J, leaving 9 bases unmatched. In DNA form, the CDR3 reads TGTGCCAGCAGTTACGGGACAGGGGAAGGGTACGAGCAGTACTTC. As protein: CASSYGTGEGYEQYF.

The J gene is TRBJ2-1, the V gene TRBV6-4; 11 nucleotides agree with TRBD2. The CDR3 covers 15 residues. V gave up 0 bases and J gave up 6 bases; unmatched junction bases: 1. CDR1 is MRHNA, CDR2 SNTAGT, per germline. The CDR3 DNA follows: TGTGCCAGCAGTGACTCTAGCGGGGGGGCCAATGAGCAGTTCTTC. Translating gives CASSDSSGGANEQFF.

V and J are TRBV5-4 and TRBJ2-5, with 8 bases matching TRBD1. The length of the CDR3 is 14 residues. J lost 4 bases, V lost 3 bases, and 5 bases had no gene match. Germline V gene lookup returns CDR1 SGHNT and CDR2 YYREEE (reference sequence). Written as DNA, the CDR3 is TGTGCCAGCAGCTCTGGACAGGGCGGAGAGACCCAGTACTTC. Protein product: CASSSGQGGETQYF.

The chain uses TRBV9 and TRBJ2-1; the match to TRBD1 covers 9 bases. The CDR3 loop spans 18 amino acids. Germline CDR1 and CDR2: SGDLS and YYNGEE. V gave up 3 bases and J gave up 1 base; unmatched junction bases: 11. CDR3: CASSDPRDRVTSYNEQFF. CDR3 DNA sequence: TGTGCCAGCAGCGACCCCCGGGACAGGGTTACGTCCTACAATGAGCAGTTCTTC.

V gene TRBV12-5 combines with J gene TRBJ2-2, with 8 bases that match TRBD1. Germline CDR1 LGHNT, CDR2 FRNRAP. The CDR3 runs to 16 residues. The V segment lost 1 base and the J segment 4 bases; nucleotides outside the gene matches: 5. The CDR3 is CASGLGSTGGTGELFF. The CDR3, as DNA: TGTGCTAGTGGTTTGGGGTCAACAGGGGGCACCGGGGAGCTGTTTTTT.

The genes are TRBV13 and TRBJ2-3, with D maybe TRBD1 (5 bases). Per germline, CDR1 PRHDT and CDR2 FYEKMQ (reference sequence). V dropped 7 bases and J dropped 4 bases, with 21 bases sitting between them. The CDR3 is 16 residues long. CDR3 DNA: TGTGCCAGCACCCCCACAGGACCCCTTGAACCAGATACGCAGTATTTT. As protein: CASTPTGPLEPDTQYF.

This chain connects TRBV27 to TRBJ2-1, with TRBD2 matching 9 bases. Germline V gene data show CDR1 as MNHEY and CDR2 as SMNVEV (reference sequence). Unmatched junction bases numbered 6, after V lost 5 bases and J lost 4 bases. This CDR3 is built from 15 residues. The CDR3 sequence: CASSISGSFYNEQFF. In nucleotides, the CDR3 is TGTGCCAGCAGTATTAGCGGGAGCTTTTACAATGAGCAGTTCTTC.

The chain links TRBV7-3 to TRBJ2-3, with 8 nucleotides matching TRBD2. J lost 0 bases, V lost 1 base, and 3 bases had no gene match. The length of the CDR3 is 16 residues. CDR1 and CDR2 from the germline V gene are SGHTA and FQGTGA. CDR3 residues: CASSLRAGGSTDTQYF. CDR3 sequence (DNA): TGTGCCAGCAGCTTAAGGGCGGGGGGTAGCACAGATACGCAGTATTTT.

The V and J genes are TRBV30 and TRBJ2-7, with D possibly TRBD2 on 6 matching bases. Germline lookup yields CDR1 GTSNPN and CDR2 SVGIG (reference sequence). Trimming left V 2 bases short and J 2 bases short, with 19 bases between. The CDR3 is 16 amino acids. The CDR3: CAWSIPHGGTPYEQYF. The CDR3 region has the DNA TGTGCCTGGAGTATCCCCCATGGAGGGACCCCCTACGAGCAGTACTTC.

As to this clone: Additional DNA sequences in this sample encode the identical CDR3. This chain joins TRBV11-2 and TRBJ2-7; 10 bases align to TRBD1. The CDR3 spans 15 residues. The germline CDR1 and CDR2 sequences are SGHAT and FQNNGV. V shed 5 bases and J 3 bases; nucleotides not matched to a gene: 7. The CDR3 bases are TGTGCCAGCAGCCGAGGGACAGGGGAGGGCTACGAGCAGTACTTC. It encodes CASSRGTGEGYEQYF.

This chain links TRBV6-1 with TRBJ2-6; D unclear. Trimming removed 1 base at V and 0 bases at J, with 13 bases between. Germline V gene lookup returns CDR1 MNHNS and CDR2 SASEGT. The CDR3 covers 18 residues. CDR3 bases: TGTGCCAGCAGTGAAGTGGGCGTGGTTTCCTCTGGGGCCAACGTCCTGACTTTC. It translates to CASSEVGVVSSGANVLTF.